Presented here are 8 T cell receptor beta chains from one specimen sequenced in a study of blood T cell repertoires in COVID-19. Clones were sequenced by immunoSEQ multiplex PCR, and TCRdb holds only the in-frame ones, with some missing. The sample consists of more than 55,000 clones, approximately 90% of them appearing once. Sequenced sample: peripheral blood. These receptors were taken from a woman aged 80 or over with acute or convalescent COVID-19.

The CDR3 region has the DNA TGTGCCAGCAGCCATCCCAGCTCCATTTACGGGACTCAACAGTTCTTC. Its translation is CASSHPSSIYGTQQFF. The chain is built from TRBV3-1 (or the pseudogene TRBV3-2) and TRBJ2-1, with D tentatively TRBD2 (6 bases). The length of the CDR3 is 16 residues. Trimming took 3 bases from V and 13 from J, leaving 25 bases between them. Germline V lookup: CDR1 LGHDT, CDR2 YNNKEL (reference sequence).

The chain recombines TRBV2 with TRBJ2-7, with 8 positions matching TRBD1. V lost 3 bases and J lost 12; bases outside the gene matches: 7. The CDR3 runs to 12 residues. From germline, CDR1 is SNHLY and CDR2 FYNNEI. Written as DNA, the CDR3 is TGTGCCAGCAGTGACGCAGGGGGCGCGCTGTACTTC. Encoded protein: CASSDAGGALYF.

This clone appeared once. The chain recombines TRBV7-9 with TRBJ1-2; TRBD1 is a possible D gene (6 bases). This CDR3 contains 15 residues. Germline CDR1 and CDR2: SEHNR and FQNEAQ (reference sequence). Trimming pared 1 base from V and 1 base from J, leaving 10 bases between. This CDR3 reads CASSLGTDFNYGYTF. The CDR3 DNA is TGTGCCAGCAGCTTAGGGACAGATTTTAACTATGGCTACACCTTC.

The J gene is TRBJ1-5, the V gene TRBV23-1, with 7 bases lining up with TRBD1. TRBV23-1 is reported as an ORF; its role is uncertain. V was pared by 9 bases and J by 0 bases, with 2 bases of the junction left unmatched. The CDR3 runs 13 residues. The CDR3 nucleotides are TGCGCCAGGACAGGGAATAGCAATCAGCCCCAGCATTTT. It translates to CARTGNSNQPQHF.

V gene TRBV28 combines with J gene TRBJ2-5; 7 bases map to TRBD2. The CDR3 has 14 amino acids. With V trimmed by 6 bases and J by 9 bases, 13 bases remained unmatched. CDR1 MDHEN and CDR2 SYDVKM come from the germline V gene. The CDR3 protein is CASRGTVKRGAQYF. CDR3 DNA: TGTGCCAGCAGGGGGACGGTGAAACGGGGGGCCCAGTACTTC.

This chain joins TRBV18 and TRBJ1-4; tentatively, D is TRBD1 (5 bases). V lost 3 bases, J lost 0 bases, and 11 bases lay in between. This CDR3 spans 16 amino acids. CDR1 is KGHSH, CDR2 LQKENI, per germline. The CDR3 DNA reads as TGTGCCAGCTCACCTCGGCAGGGATCAACTAATGAAAAACTGTTTTTT. Its protein is CASSPRQGSTNEKLFF. The variable domain in full, completed from reference TRBV18 and TRBJ1-4, reads NAGVMQNPRHLVRRRGQEARLRCSPMKGHSHVYWYRQLPEEGLKFMVYLQKENIIDESGMPKERFSAEFPKEGPSILRIQQVVRGDSAAYFCASSPRQGSTNEKLFFGSGTQLSVL.

The rearrangement uses TRBV3-1 (or the pseudogene TRBV3-2) and TRBJ2-2; D not certain. CDR1 is LGHDT, CDR2 YNNKEL, per germline (reference sequence). This CDR3 contains 12 residues. Trimming cost V 6 bases and J 6 bases, with 8 bases left between them. Here the CDR3 reads CASRAGAGELFF. DNA of the CDR3: TGTGCCAGCAGGGCAGGTGCCGGGGAGCTGTTTTTT.

As to this clone: One end of the junction is discordant with germline, which a read error may explain. The V and J genes are TRBV7-2 and TRBJ1-4; TRBD1 matches 8 bases. The CDR3 contains 13 residues. The germline gives CDR1 SGHTA, CDR2 FQGNSA. The CDR3 nucleotides are TGTGCCAGCAGCTTATCGCCAGGGGGCGGAAAAGTTTTT. The encoded protein is CASSLSPGGGKVF. Full variable domain (missing parts from reference TRBV7-2 and TRBJ1-4): GAGVSQSPSNKVTEKGKDVELRCDPISGHTALYWYRQSLGQGLEFLIYFQGNSAPDKSGLPSDRFSAERTGGSVSTLTIQRTQQEDSAVYLCASSLSPGGGKVFGSGTQLSVL.